This T cell receptor (beta chain) was captured by sequencing in a study of shared clonotypes between healthy human individuals. TCRdb's table, derived via immunoSEQ multiplex PCR, lists solely in-frame clones and lacks some. The table includes about 1 million clones, 65% to 80% detected once. The ends were cut back, 3 bases at V and 0 bases at J, with 18 bases in the middle. This CDR3 spans 19 amino acids. Germline assignment: CDR1 KGHSH and CDR2 LQKENI. The chain recombines TRBV18 with TRBJ1-6; perhaps TRBD1 as D (6 bases). Sequencing was done on a sample of memory CD4+ T cells sorted from blood. Documented subset: CD45RA-negative fraction. The receptor's source is a man aged 18-30 years in good health. CDR3 sequence (DNA): TGTGCCAGCTCACCGATTATAGTGACAGGCGACTCCTATAATTCACCCCTCCACTTT. Amino acids: CASSPIIVTGDSYNSPLHF.